These 10 T cell receptor beta chains came from one sample sequenced in a study of blood T cell repertoires in COVID-19. Method: immunoSEQ multiplex PCR; TCRdb's copy keeps in-frame clones and lacks some. The sample has 270,000 or so clones; 86% are singletons. Sequenced sample: peripheral blood. The receptors were gathered from a man aged 35-49 years with active or convalescent COVID-19.

This clone appeared a few times. The rearrangement joins TRBV5-6 to TRBJ1-1; 10 nucleotides match TRBD1. There are 14 residues in the CDR3. After removal of 3 bases from V and 3 bases from J, the junction contained 2 bases not matched to a gene. The germline CDR1 and CDR2 sequences are SGHDT and YYEEEE. DNA for the CDR3: TGTGCCAGCAGCTGGGGGACAGGGGACACTGAAGCTTTCTTT. Translating gives CASSWGTGDTEAFF.

In regard to this clone: Different DNA sequences within this sample yield the same CDR3. This chain uses TRBV12-3 or TRBV12-4 with TRBJ2-7; D is ambiguous. The CDR3 runs 12 residues. The V end lost 6 bases, the J end lost 0 bases, and 6 bases lay between the germline ends. The CDR3 bases are TGTGCCAGCAGCCCCAGCTCCTACGAGCAGTACTTC. This sequence encodes CASSPSSYEQYF.

The gene calls are TRBV6-6 and TRBJ1-6; D perhaps matches TRBD1 (6 bases). CDR1 and CDR2 (germline): MNHNY, SVGAGI (reference sequence). The CDR3 runs to 18 residues. Between the trimmed V and J ends, which lost 5 bases and 2 bases, there was a span of 19 bases. The CDR3 DNA follows: TGTGCCAGCAGTCCTAGGGAGGGGGGAATCCCCTATAATTCACCCCTCCACTTT. As protein: CASSPREGGIPYNSPLHF.

This chain links TRBV3-1 (or the pseudogene TRBV3-2) with TRBJ2-7; 11 positions agree with TRBD2. J gave up 6 bases and V 5 bases, and 3 bases lay outside the gene matches. The CDR3 spans 13 residues. Germline V gives CDR1 LGHDT, CDR2 YNNKEL (reference sequence). CDR3 nucleotides: TGTGCCAGCAGCGCCGGACTAGCGGGCGAGCAGTACTTC. Protein sequence: CASSAGLAGEQYF.

V is TRBV6-1 and J is TRBJ2-1; D ambiguous. The V end lost 0 bases, the J end lost 5 bases, and 8 bases lay between the germline ends. Germline V gene lookup returns CDR1 MNHNS and CDR2 SASEGT. CDR3 length: 14 residues. The CDR3 DNA is TGTGCCAGCAGTGAAGCTCCCCCAAACAATGAGCAGTTCTTC. Protein sequence: CASSEAPPNNEQFF.

This chain connects TRBV19 to TRBJ1-4; a weak D match, TRBD1 (6 bases). Germline V lookup: CDR1 LNHDA, CDR2 SQIVND (reference sequence). CDR3 length: 15 amino acids. Trimming left V 10 bases short and J 10 bases short, with 25 bases between. This CDR3 reads CATTEGRQVFGKLFF. CDR3 nucleotides: TGTGCCACTACCGAAGGGAGACAGGTTTTCGGAAAACTGTTTTTT.

The CDR3 sequence is CASSLRQAPGYEQYF. The CDR3 DNA reads as TGCGCCAGCAGCCTCCGACAGGCCCCCGGGTACGAGCAGTACTTC. This chain links TRBV4-1 with TRBJ2-7, with D perhaps TRBD1 (6 bases). This CDR3 is built from 15 residues. From germline, CDR1 is MGHRA and CDR2 YSYEKL. Trimming pared 4 bases from V and 4 bases from J, leaving 17 bases between.

The chain's CDR3 is CASSFLAGGPQDTQYF. DNA for the CDR3: TGTGCCAGCAGCTTCTTAGCGGGGGGGCCTCAAGATACGCAGTATTTT. The rearrangement joins TRBV9 to TRBJ2-3; 11 bases fit TRBD2. The germline gives CDR1 SGDLS, CDR2 YYNGEE. The J segment lost 5 bases and the V segment lost 4 bases, leaving 9 bases of the junction unmatched. The CDR3 consists of 16 residues.

This clone was detected ten times or more. The V gene is TRBV29-1, the J gene TRBJ2-2, with TRBD2 matching 10 bases. CDR1 and CDR2 (germline): SQVTM, ANQGSEA. The length of the CDR3 is 15 residues. V gave up 1 base and J gave up 5 bases; unmatched junction bases: 4. The CDR3 bases are TGCAGCGTTGAAGTTCCAGCGGGGGGGACCGGGGAGCTGTTTTTT. Translation gives CSVEVPAGGTGELFF.

A single count supports this clone. This sequence joins TRBV5-1 and TRBJ1-2; D perhaps matches TRBD1 (6 bases). The CDR3 contains 13 residues. Germline CDR1 and CDR2: SGHRS and YFSETQ. The V end lost 0 bases, the J end lost 6 bases, and 9 bases lay between the germline ends. Here the CDR3 reads CASSLDRDNGYTF. CDR3 coding DNA: TGCGCCAGCAGCTTGGACAGGGACAATGGCTACACCTTC.